Below are 29 T cell receptor beta chains sequenced from a single sample in a study of blood T cell repertoires in COVID-19. Only in-frame clones appear in the TCRdb table, and some are missing; sequencing was by immunoSEQ multiplex PCR. The profile covers roughly 160,000 clones, with about nine tenths appearing a single time and roughly 2.3% taken by the ten largest. The specimen was peripheral blood. The receptors stem from a man younger than 35 with acute or convalescent COVID-19.

The CDR3 DNA follows: TGTGCCAGCAGCCCCGGAGGATCCGCAACTAATGAAAAACTGTTTTTT. Amino acid sequence: CASSPGGSATNEKLFF. The V call is TRBV9, the J call TRBJ1-4; D is unresolved. The germline gives CDR1 SGDLS, CDR2 YYNGEE. Trimming removed 4 bases at V and 0 bases at J, with 13 bases between. The CDR3 covers 16 residues.

This chain links TRBV27 with TRBJ1-4; D gene unclear. The length of the CDR3 is 17 residues. CDR1 and CDR2 from the germline V gene are MNHEY and SMNVEV (reference sequence). Trimming took off 3 bases at V and 2 bases at J, with 16 bases between the two ends. The CDR3 nucleotides are TGTGCCAGCAGTTTTACGACTCTTTACGCCACTAATGAAAAACTGTTTTTT. As protein: CASSFTTLYATNEKLFF.

The V call is TRBV6-5, the J call TRBJ1-2; 7 nucleotides agree with TRBD1. Looked up from germline, CDR1 is MNHEY and CDR2 is SVGAGI. The trim removed 6 bases at V and 4 bases at J, leaving 8 bases unmatched. There are 14 residues in the CDR3. CDR3: CASRLQGNAYGYTF. The CDR3 bases are TGTGCCAGCAGACTACAGGGGAATGCCTATGGCTACACCTTC.

Comment on this clone: Other nucleotide sequences in the sample specify the same CDR3. The chain combines TRBV7-9 with TRBJ1-1, with 8 bases aligning to TRBD1. This CDR3 is built from 13 residues. Germline V lookup: CDR1 SEHNR, CDR2 FQNEAQ (reference sequence). The V gene end was trimmed by 5 bases and the J gene end by 4 bases; junction bases not matched to a gene: 3. The CDR3 here is CASSRTGGTEAFF. CDR3 coding DNA: TGTGCCAGCAGCCGTACAGGGGGCACTGAAGCTTTCTTT.

V gene TRBV5-1 combines with J gene TRBJ1-3; 8 nucleotides agree with TRBD1. V lost 4 bases, J lost 0 bases, and 6 bases stayed unmatched. Germline V gives CDR1 SGHRS, CDR2 YFSETQ. This CDR3 comprises 16 residues. In nucleotides, the CDR3 is TGCGCCAGCAGCAAGACAGGGGCTTACTCTGGAAACACCATATATTTT. Translating it yields CASSKTGAYSGNTIYF.

This chain joins TRBV4-1 and TRBJ2-1; 8 bases fit TRBD2. After removal of 4 bases from V and 5 bases from J, the junction contained 7 bases not matched to a gene. The CDR3 covers 15 residues. Germline CDR1 MGHRA, CDR2 YSYEKL. The CDR3 sequence: CASSPAGGTDNEQFF. The CDR3 region has the DNA TGCGCCAGCAGCCCTGCGGGAGGAACTGACAATGAGCAGTTCTTC.

The CDR3 reads CASSDPGGSTDTQYF. The CDR3 nucleotides are TGTGCCAGCAGTGACCCGGGGGGGAGCACAGATACGCAGTATTTT. The rearrangement joins TRBV25-1 to TRBJ2-3; 8 bases match TRBD2. Germline loops: CDR1 MGHDK, CDR2 SYGVNS. With V trimmed by 3 bases and J by 0 bases, 2 bases remained unmatched. The CDR3 contains 15 residues.

This chain uses TRBV7-9 with TRBJ2-3; 10 bases line up with TRBD2. V lost 2 bases to trimming and J lost 6 bases; unmatched junction nucleotides: 8. This CDR3 comprises 16 residues. Germline V gene data show CDR1 as SEHNR and CDR2 as FQNEAQ (reference sequence). The CDR3 region has the DNA TGTGCCAGCAGCTTATCGGGGCTAGCGGGGGAGGATACGCAGTATTTT. Translated, it gives CASSLSGLAGEDTQYF.

The chain couples TRBV11-2 to TRBJ1-3; D is uncertain. Per germline, CDR1 SGHAT and CDR2 FQNNGV. The V and J ends lost 2 bases and 2 bases respectively, with 7 bases between them. The CDR3 covers 14 residues. The CDR3: CASSLTGTGNTIYF. As DNA, the CDR3 is TGTGCCAGCAGCTTAACCGGGACTGGAAACACCATATATTTT.

In nucleotides, the CDR3 is TGTGCCAGCAGCGTATCGGGTAGGGGCCACTCACCCCTCCACTTT. Amino acids: CASSVSGRGHSPLHF. The chain links TRBV9 to TRBJ1-6; TRBD1 might be the D (5 bases). The CDR3 is 15 amino acids. The V gene lost 1 base and the J gene lost 10 bases, with 15 bases spanning the gap. The germline CDR1 and CDR2 sequences are SGDLS and YYNGEE.

V usage is TRBV5-6 and J usage is TRBJ1-6, with TRBD1 identical over 8 bases. V was clipped by 0 bases and J by 9 bases; unmatched bases: 5. This CDR3 has 15 residues. Germline V CDR1 and CDR2: SGHDT, YYEEEE. As DNA, the CDR3 is TGTGCCAGCAGCTTGGTGGGACAGGTCCTTTCACCCCTCCACTTT. Translated, it gives CASSLVGQVLSPLHF.

The rearrangement links TRBV25-1 to TRBJ1-4; no reliable D call. Trimming took 3 bases from V and 0 from J, leaving 11 bases between them. This CDR3 is built from 16 residues. Per the germline V gene, CDR1 is MGHDK and CDR2 is SYGVNS. The chain's CDR3 is CASSDITASTNEKLFF. The CDR3 region has the DNA TGTGCCAGCAGTGATATTACAGCCTCAACTAATGAAAAACTGTTTTTT.

This clone appeared once. The chain carries TRBV27 and TRBJ2-3; D not certain. Per the germline V gene, CDR1 is MNHEY and CDR2 is SMNVEV (reference sequence). The germline V and J ends were trimmed by 0 bases and 1 base, with 14 bases remaining between them. The length of the CDR3 is 17 residues. The CDR3 coding sequence is TGTGCCAGCAGTTTATCGAAGTTCGGGTCTCGCACAGATACGCAGTATTTT. Its translation: CASSLSKFGSRTDTQYF.

A single count supports this clone. The rearrangement uses TRBV5-4 and TRBJ2-1; the D is unclear. CDR3 length: 15 amino acids. Germline values: CDR1 SGHNT, CDR2 YYREEE (reference sequence). The germline V and J ends were trimmed by 2 bases and 4 bases, with 13 bases remaining between them. The CDR3 region has the DNA TGTGCCAGCAGCTTTCGTGCCAAAACTTACAATGAGCAGTTCTTC. It yields the protein CASSFRAKTYNEQFF.

This clone was seen a single time. The chain recombines TRBV30 with TRBJ2-1; D perhaps matches TRBD1 (5 bases). This CDR3 has 16 residues. V was cut by 2 bases and J by 4 bases, with 18 bases left in between. Germline V CDR1 and CDR2: GTSNPN, SVGIG (reference sequence). The CDR3 DNA sequence: TGTGCCTGGAGTCCCCCAGCGAGACAGCCTTACAATGAGCAGTTCTTC. Translation: CAWSPPARQPYNEQFF.

The V and J genes are TRBV5-1 and TRBJ2-4, with 16 bases that match TRBD2. Germline CDR1 and CDR2: SGHRS and YFSETQ. J gave up 0 bases and V 0 bases, and 15 bases lay outside the gene matches. The CDR3 totals 23 residues. The CDR3: CASSLDGTSGRANPGIAKNIQYF. The CDR3 DNA sequence: TGCGCCAGCAGCTTGGACGGGACTAGCGGGAGGGCCAACCCTGGGATAGCCAAAAACATTCAGTACTTC.

The chain combines TRBV7-8 with TRBJ1-1, with D possibly TRBD1 on 5 matching bases. Germline V gene sequence: CDR1 SGHVS, CDR2 FQNEAQ. V dropped 2 bases and J dropped 1 base, with 14 bases sitting between them. The CDR3 runs 16 residues. CDR3 nucleotide sequence: TGTGCCAGCAGCTTAATTGGGCCAACAGGGAACACTGAAGCTTTCTTT. Protein product: CASSLIGPTGNTEAFF.

The chain joins TRBV25-1 to TRBJ2-7, with D tentatively TRBD1 (8 bases). Germline V gene data show CDR1 as MGHDK and CDR2 as SYGVNS. V was trimmed by 4 bases and J by 1 base, leaving 14 bases between them. CDR3 length: 15 amino acids. The CDR3 loop reads CASSASGDRSYEQYF. The CDR3 DNA follows: TGTGCCAGCAGTGCCAGCGGGGACAGGTCCTACGAGCAGTACTTC.

The rearrangement joins TRBV3-1 (or the pseudogene TRBV3-2) to TRBJ1-3, with TRBD1 as a possible D gene (5 bases). Trimming removed 3 bases at V and 4 bases at J, with 13 bases between. This CDR3 spans 15 amino acids. Germline CDR1 and CDR2: LGHDT and YNNKEL (reference sequence). Here the CDR3 DNA reads TGTGCCAGCAGCCAGGGGAGGGGTTACGGAAACACCATATATTTT. It specifies CASSQGRGYGNTIYF.

CDR3 sequence (DNA): TGTGCCAGCAGCAGAAACAGGGAGGGCACTGAAGCTTTCTTT. It specifies CASSRNREGTEAFF. The chain couples TRBV6-5 to TRBJ1-1, with D tentatively TRBD1 (6 bases). V was cut by 6 bases and J by 4 bases, with 15 bases left in between. Germline assignment: CDR1 MNHEY and CDR2 SVGAGI. This CDR3 has 14 amino acids.

V usage is TRBV30 and J usage is TRBJ1-5; D may be TRBD1 (6 bases). CDR3 length equals 15 residues. V was pared by 0 bases and J by 6 bases, with 15 bases between. Per germline, CDR1 GTSNPN and CDR2 SVGIG (reference sequence). The CDR3 DNA reads TGTGCCTGGAGTGTAAGGGCAGGGGCGGGTCAGCCCCAGCATTTT. It codes for CAWSVRAGAGQPQHF. Full variable domain (remainder filled in from reference TRBV30 and TRBJ1-5): SQTIHQWPATLVQPVGSPLSLECTVEGTSNPNLYWYRQAAGRGLQLLFYSVGIGQISSEVPQNLSASRPQDRQFILSSKKLLLSDSGFYLCAWSVRAGAGQPQHFGDGTRLSIL.

The genes are TRBV19 and TRBJ1-5; TRBD1 agrees at 8 bases. The germline CDR1 and CDR2 sequences are LNHDA and SQIVND (reference sequence). The CDR3 loop spans 14 amino acids. After removal of 7 bases from V and 6 bases from J, the junction contained 8 bases not matched to a gene. CDR3 bases: TGTGCCAGTAAGTCTGGCAGGGGGCGTCAGCCCCAGCATTTT. Translated, it gives CASKSGRGRQPQHF.

J is TRBJ2-7 and V is TRBV4-1; 12 bases match TRBD1. Germline lookup yields CDR1 MGHRA and CDR2 YSYEKL. CDR3 size: 20 residues. J gave up 3 bases and V 1 base, and 16 bases lay outside the gene matches. CDR3 bases: TGCGCCAGCAGCCAAGTACCCCATAATTCCGGGACAGGGGGCGTCTACGAGCAGTACTTC. It translates to CASSQVPHNSGTGGVYEQYF.

This chain joins TRBV27 and TRBJ2-3; 7 nucleotides agree with TRBD1. Trimming removed 1 base from V and 2 bases from J; junction bases left unmatched: 3. CDR3 length equals 15 residues. Germline CDR1 and CDR2: MNHEY and SMNVEV (reference sequence). CDR3 in DNA: TGTGCCAGCAGTTTATTAGACAGGGACACAGATACGCAGTATTTT. Residues: CASSLLDRDTDTQYF.

The chain links TRBV18 to TRBJ1-1; 7 positions match TRBD1. The CDR3 loop spans 15 amino acids. Per the germline V gene, CDR1 is KGHSH and CDR2 is LQKENI. V lost 5 bases and J lost 3; bases outside the gene matches: 9. The CDR3 bases are TGTGCCAGCTCAACGGAACAGGGGATGGACACTGAAGCTTTCTTT. Its protein is CASSTEQGMDTEAFF.

The rearrangement uses TRBV7-2 and TRBJ1-1, with a weak D call TRBD1 (5 bases). CDR3 length: 15 amino acids. Between the trimmed V and J ends, which lost 0 bases and 0 bases, there was a span of 8 bases. In germline, CDR1 is SGHTA, CDR2 FQGNSA. The CDR3 is CASSLAGAVNTEAFF. The CDR3 nucleotides read TGTGCCAGCAGCTTAGCAGGGGCCGTGAACACTGAAGCTTTCTTT.

This clone came up once. The CDR3 loop reads CASSESGASNEAFF. CDR3 DNA: TGCGCCAGCAGTGAGTCGGGGGCATCGAATGAAGCTTTCTTT. The chain uses TRBV10-1 and TRBJ1-1; a possible D gene is TRBD1 (6 bases). Germline V gene sequence: CDR1 WNHNN, CDR2 SYGVQD (reference sequence). This CDR3 contains 14 residues. V gave up 0 bases and J gave up 7 bases, with 12 bases separating them.

The chain couples TRBV7-9 to TRBJ1-1; possibly TRBD1 for D (6 bases). CDR1 is SEHNR and CDR2 is FQNEAQ in the germline V gene (reference sequence). The CDR3 length is 14 residues. V was trimmed by 2 bases and J by 0 bases, leaving 7 bases between them. CDR3 in amino acids: CASSLQGMNTEAFF. The CDR3, as DNA: TGTGCCAGCAGCTTACAGGGGATGAACACTGAAGCTTTCTTT.

This chain links TRBV27 with TRBJ2-1, with D maybe TRBD2 (5 bases). From germline, CDR1 is MNHEY and CDR2 SMNVEV (reference sequence). CDR3 length equals 15 residues. Between the trimmed V and J ends, which lost 5 bases and 4 bases, there was a span of 15 bases. The CDR3 DNA reads as TGTGCCAGCAGTGTGTGGGCCGGGGATTACAATGAGCAGTTCTTC. This encodes CASSVWAGDYNEQFF.